These 3 T cell receptor beta chains were all obtained from the same sample, sequenced in a study of radiotherapy plus CTLA-4 blockade in lung cancer. TCRdb's copy holds only in-frame clones and misses some; the assay was immunoSEQ multiplex PCR. The table shows roughly 78,000 clones, with more than 75% occurring only once. This sample comprised peripheral blood, obtained from a patient treated with radiotherapy plus ipilimumab. Source of these receptors: a human donor with non-small cell lung cancer who had a complete response to radiotherapy plus ipilimumab.

V usage is TRBV7-9 and J usage is TRBJ2-7, with 10 positions matching TRBD1. This CDR3 comprises 15 residues. The J segment lost 10 bases and the V segment lost 1 base, leaving 10 bases of the junction unmatched. CDR1 and CDR2 (germline): SEHNR, FQNEAQ (reference sequence). This CDR3 reads CASSLGGQGVSSQYF. As DNA, the CDR3 is TGTGCCAGCAGCTTAGGAGGACAGGGGGTTTCAAGTCAGTACTTC.

The chain recombines TRBV7-2 with TRBJ1-2; 7 nucleotides agree with TRBD1. The CDR3 consists of 14 residues. The V gene end was trimmed by 3 bases and the J gene end by 0 bases; junction bases not matched to a gene: 1. Germline loops: CDR1 SGHTA, CDR2 FQGNSA. The CDR3 loop is CASSLQGANYGYTF. CDR3 nucleotide sequence: TGTGCCAGCAGCTTGCAGGGGGCTAACTATGGCTACACCTTC.

The chain is built from TRBV27 and TRBJ1-5; D not certain. The CDR3 spans 12 residues. CDR1 MNHEY and CDR2 SMNVEV come from the germline V gene (reference sequence). V was cut by 10 bases and J by 5 bases, with 12 bases left in between. In DNA, the CDR3 is TGTGCCACCGGAGAGAGGTATCAGCCCCAGCATTTT. It is translated as CATGERYQPQHF.